This TCR beta chain is from a study of control samples from healthy donors and cancer patients. Concerning this clone: Additional DNA sequences in this sample encode the identical CDR3.

Repertoires were generated with immunoSEQ multiplex PCR, while TCRdb's copy carries only in-frame clones and drops some. The sample has about 250,000 clones; around 80% are singletons. CDR3 length equals 11 residues. Germline V CDR1 and CDR2: SGHAT, FQNNGV. Trimming took 1 base from V and 5 from J, leaving 2 bases between them. The clonotype was recovered from a woman aged 55-69 years with lung cancer. This chain joins TRBV11-2 and TRBJ1-1; D is ambiguous. Sequencing input: PBMCs. CDR3 sequence: CASSLVTEAFF. CDR3 sequence (DNA): TGTGCCAGCAGCTTAGTGACTGAAGCTTTCTTT.